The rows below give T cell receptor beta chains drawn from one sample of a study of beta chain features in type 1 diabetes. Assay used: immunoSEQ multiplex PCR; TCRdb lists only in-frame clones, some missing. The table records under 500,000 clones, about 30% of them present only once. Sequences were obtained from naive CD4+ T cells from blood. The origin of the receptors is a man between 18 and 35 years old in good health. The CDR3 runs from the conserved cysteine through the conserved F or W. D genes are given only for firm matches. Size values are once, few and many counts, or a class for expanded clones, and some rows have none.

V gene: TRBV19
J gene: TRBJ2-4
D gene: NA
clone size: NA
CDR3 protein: CASGHTSIQYF
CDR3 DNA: TGTGCCAGTGGGCATACGAGCATTCAGTACTTC

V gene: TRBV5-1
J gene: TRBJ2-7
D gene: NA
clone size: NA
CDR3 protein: CAGYGHITYEQYF
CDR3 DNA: TGCGCCGGATACGGACACATAACCTACGAGCAGTACTTC

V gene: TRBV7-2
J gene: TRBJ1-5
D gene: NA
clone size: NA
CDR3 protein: CASSLAAGNQPQHF
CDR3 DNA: TGTGCCAGCAGCTTAGCGGCAGGCAATCAGCCCCAGCATTTT

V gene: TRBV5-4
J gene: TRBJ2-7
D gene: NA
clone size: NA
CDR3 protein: CASSPPTSTGTEQYF
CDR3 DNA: TGTGCCAGCAGCCCCCCGACGAGTACAGGGACCGAGCAGTACTTC

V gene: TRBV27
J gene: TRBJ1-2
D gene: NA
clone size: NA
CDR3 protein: CASSAQRQVSGYTF
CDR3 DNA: TGTGCCAGCAGTGCGCAGAGACAAGTGTCTGGCTACACCTTC

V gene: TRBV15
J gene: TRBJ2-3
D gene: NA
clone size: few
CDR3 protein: CATSSRAPQDTQYF
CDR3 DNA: TGTGCCACCAGCAGCCGGGCCCCGCAAGATACGCAGTATTTT

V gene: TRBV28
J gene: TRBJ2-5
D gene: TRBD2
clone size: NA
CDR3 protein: CASSFPSTGGHGETQYF
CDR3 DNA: TGTGCCAGCAGTTTTCCCTCGACGGGAGGGCACGGAGAGACCCAGTACTTC

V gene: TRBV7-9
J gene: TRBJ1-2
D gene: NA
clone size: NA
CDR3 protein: CASSSRQDSPGYTF
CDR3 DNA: TGTGCCAGCAGCTCCCGACAGGACTCGCCTGGCTACACCTTC

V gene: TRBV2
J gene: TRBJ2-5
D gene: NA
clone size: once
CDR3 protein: CASSPEQETQYF
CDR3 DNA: TGTGCCAGCAGTCCAGAACAAGAGACCCAGTACTTC

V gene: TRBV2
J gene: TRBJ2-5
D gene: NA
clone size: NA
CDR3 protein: CASSERESKETQYF
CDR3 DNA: TGTGCCAGCAGTGAACGGGAGTCCAAAGAGACCCAGTACTTC

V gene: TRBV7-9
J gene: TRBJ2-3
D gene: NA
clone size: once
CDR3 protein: CASSPGYGGSTDTQYF
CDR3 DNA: TGTGCCAGCAGCCCCGGGTACGGCGGGAGCACAGATACGCAGTATTTT

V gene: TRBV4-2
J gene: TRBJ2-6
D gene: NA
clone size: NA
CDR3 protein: CASSQAGVGANVLTF
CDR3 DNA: TGTGCCAGCAGCCAAGCAGGGGTTGGGGCCAACGTCCTGACTTTC

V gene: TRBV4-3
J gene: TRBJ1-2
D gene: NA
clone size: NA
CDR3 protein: CASSQVGRANYGYTF
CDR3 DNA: TGCGCCAGCAGCCAAGTTGGCAGGGCTAACTATGGCTACACCTTC